One and the same sample provided the 22 T cell receptor beta chains below, sequenced in a study of blood T cell repertoires in COVID-19. Assay used: immunoSEQ multiplex PCR; TCRdb lists only in-frame clones, some missing. Among 300,000 to 400,000 clones listed, over 75% were seen once. The specimen was peripheral blood. All receptors come from a woman aged 45-60 years with active or convalescent COVID-19.

The rearrangement joins TRBV5-5 to TRBJ1-1, with TRBD1 as a possible D gene (5 bases). The CDR3 spans 12 residues. Trimming took off 3 bases at V and 7 bases at J, with 10 bases between the two ends. CDR1 and CDR2 (germline): SGHKS, YYEKEE (reference sequence). The CDR3 reads CASSWTIGEAFF. The CDR3 DNA follows: TGTGCCAGCAGCTGGACAATCGGTGAAGCTTTCTTT.

As for this clone: A much larger clone differs from this one at a single base, so this may be a read error. The V and J genes are TRBV2 and TRBJ2-2; no definite D call. Trimming cost V 5 bases and J 1 base, with 5 bases left between them. CDR1 is SNHLY and CDR2 is FYNNEI in the germline V gene. The CDR3 contains 13 residues. CDR3 residues: CASSRQNTGELFF. As DNA, the CDR3 is TGTGCCAGCAGTCGACAGAACACCGGGGAGCTGTTTTTT.

V gene TRBV7-2 combines with J gene TRBJ2-4; 7 nucleotides align to TRBD1. The germline V gene has CDR1 SGHTA and CDR2 FQGNSA. This CDR3 has 15 residues. The ends lost 5 bases at V and 0 bases at J; junction bases unmatched: 4. CDR3: CASSPGQLAKNIQYF. The CDR3 nucleotides read TGTGCCAGCAGCCCGGGACAGCTAGCCAAAAACATTCAGTACTTC. Using reference TRBV7-2 and TRBJ2-4 for the parts outside the CDR3, the full variable domain is GAGVSQSPSNKVTEKGKDVELRCDPISGHTALYWYRQSLGQGLEFLIYFQGNSAPDKSGLPSDRFSAERTGGSVSTLTIQRTQQEDSAVYLCASSPGQLAKNIQYFGAGTRLSVL.

The gene calls are TRBV19 and TRBJ1-4; no reliable D call. CDR3 length: 16 residues. With 5 bases removed from V and 7 bases from J, the gap between germline ends came to 20 bases. Germline V lookup: CDR1 LNHDA, CDR2 SQIVND (reference sequence). The CDR3, as DNA: TGTGCCAGTAGTCTAACCGGGAGGGAAATTTCTGAAAAACTGTTTTTT. Its protein is CASSLTGREISEKLFF.

This chain connects TRBV27 to TRBJ1-1, with 9 positions matching TRBD1. In germline, CDR1 is MNHEY, CDR2 SMNVEV (reference sequence). The CDR3 has 16 residues. J was trimmed by 4 bases and V by 8 bases; bases with no gene match: 14. Here the CDR3 reads CASSVDTGGVRTEAFF. DNA for the CDR3: TGTGCCAGCTCTGTTGATACAGGGGGCGTACGCACTGAAGCTTTCTTT.

A word on this clone: The junction and the germline gene differ at one end; a read error may be behind it. This chain links TRBV18 with TRBJ1-1; 8 bases are a match to TRBD1. Germline CDR1 KGHSH, CDR2 LQKENI. The CDR3 is 12 amino acids. The chain's CDR3 is CASSLGQGGPLF. The CDR3 DNA follows: TGTGCCAGCTCACTAGGACAGGGCGGCCCTCTCTTT.

The chain employs TRBV11-1 and TRBJ1-4, with 7 bases identical to TRBD1. CDR1 is SGHAT and CDR2 is FQDESV in the germline V gene (reference sequence). V lost 3 bases and J lost 8; bases outside the gene matches: 3. This CDR3 is 13 amino acids long. The DNA for the CDR3 is TGTGCCAGCAGCTTGGACAGGACCGAAAAACTGTTTTTT. Residues: CASSLDRTEKLFF.

The V and J genes are TRBV19 and TRBJ1-2; D unresolved. The CDR3 loop spans 15 amino acids. Trimming took 0 bases from V and 2 from J, leaving 10 bases between them. In germline, CDR1 is LNHDA, CDR2 SQIVND (reference sequence). The CDR3 DNA reads as TGTGCCAGTAGTATAGATCAGAGCAGGAACTATGGCTACACCTTC. It is translated as CASSIDQSRNYGYTF.

The rearrangement uses TRBV11-2 and TRBJ1-2, with 10 bases aligning to TRBD1. Unmatched junction bases numbered 4, after V lost 5 bases and J lost 1 base. Germline CDR1 SGHAT, CDR2 FQNNGV. The CDR3 totals 15 residues. The CDR3 nucleotides read TGTGCCAGCAGCCGACAGGGGGCGTTTAACTATGGCTACACCTTC. This encodes CASSRQGAFNYGYTF.

The chain joins TRBV6-5 to TRBJ1-2, with TRBD1 as a possible D gene (5 bases). V was clipped by 8 bases and J by 4 bases, with 11 bases between them. Germline assignment: CDR1 MNHEY and CDR2 SVGAGI. There are 12 residues in the CDR3. In DNA form, the CDR3 reads TGTGCCAGCGGTCGGGGGGGCTATGGCTACACCTTC. It yields the protein CASGRGGYGYTF.

This clone was counted ten times or more. This sequence joins TRBV5-4 and TRBJ2-7, with a tentative D call TRBD2 (6 bases). Germline CDR1 SGHNT, CDR2 YYREEE (reference sequence). V was cut by 2 bases and J by 3 bases, with 12 bases left in between. CDR3 length: 14 residues. CDR3 DNA: TGTGCCAGCAGCTTTGAGGGTAGCGGCTACGAGCAGTACTTC. Amino acid sequence: CASSFEGSGYEQYF.

The chain is built from TRBV28 and TRBJ2-7, with D maybe TRBD1 (6 bases). Trimming cost V 9 bases and J 4 bases, with 10 bases left between them. The germline CDR1 and CDR2 sequences are MDHEN and SYDVKM. CDR3 size: 11 residues. CDR3: CASPTGYEQYF. CDR3 DNA: TGTGCCAGTCCAACAGGGTACGAGCAGTACTTC.

The genes are TRBV7-2 and TRBJ2-3, with 14 nucleotides matching TRBD2. This CDR3 has 16 amino acids. With V trimmed by 0 bases and J by 8 bases, 4 bases remained unmatched. The germline CDR1 and CDR2 sequences are SGHTA and FQGNSA. CDR3 sequence (DNA): TGTGCCAGCAGCTTAGCGACTAGCGGGAGGGGACGTACGCAGTATTTT. Translating it yields CASSLATSGRGRTQYF.

This clone is a singleton in its sample. This sequence joins TRBV11-2 and TRBJ1-1; D remains unclear. The CDR3 sequence is 15 residues long. V lost 5 bases and J 3 bases, leaving 16 bases between the germline ends. In germline, CDR1 is SGHAT, CDR2 FQNNGV. The CDR3 loop reads CASSNPTRGDTEAFF. Written as DNA, the CDR3 is TGTGCCAGCAGCAATCCCACCCGGGGTGACACTGAAGCTTTCTTT. Looking up the rest from reference TRBV11-2 and TRBJ1-1 gives the full variable domain: EAGVAQSPRYKIIEKRQSVAFWCNPISGHATLYWYQQILGQGPKLLIQFQNNGVVDDSQLPKDRFSAERLKGVDSTLKIQPAKLEDSAVYLCASSNPTRGDTEAFFGQGTRLTVV.

The rearrangement uses TRBV28 and TRBJ2-3; 10 bases line up with TRBD2. Trimming cost V 5 bases and J 4 bases; bases outside gene matches: 6. The CDR3 runs to 15 residues. Germline CDR1 and CDR2: MDHEN and SYDVKM. CDR3 nucleotides: TGTGCCAGCAGTCAATCTGGACTAGCGGCAGATACGCAGTATTTT. Translated: CASSQSGLAADTQYF.

The chain carries TRBV30 and TRBJ1-3; D gene ambiguous. Trimming took off 0 bases at V and 0 bases at J, with 9 bases between the two ends. CDR3 size: 15 residues. Germline assignment: CDR1 GTSNPN and CDR2 SVGIG (reference sequence). The CDR3: CAWSVRWSSGNTIYF. As DNA, the CDR3 is TGTGCCTGGAGTGTACGGTGGAGCTCTGGAAACACCATATATTTT.

This clone has a handful of counts. Relative to the germline gene, one junction end is altered; a read error may explain this. The gene calls are TRBV7-7 and TRBJ2-1, with 8 positions matching TRBD2. The CDR3 sequence is 15 residues long. Germline CDR1 SSHAT, CDR2 FNYEAQ (reference sequence). The CDR3 sequence: CASSLYSGEGNEQFF. CDR3 nucleotide sequence: TGTGCTAGCAGCTTATATAGCGGGGAAGGGAATGAGCAGTTCTTC.

The rearrangement links TRBV5-1 to TRBJ1-3; 8 bases map to TRBD1. The germline gives CDR1 SGHRS, CDR2 YFSETQ. The CDR3 covers 16 residues. Trimming at V came to 4 bases and at J to 0 bases, leaving 6 bases not matched to a gene. CDR3 sequence: CASSPSTGASGNTIYF. CDR3 sequence (DNA): TGCGCCAGCAGCCCCTCGACAGGGGCCTCTGGAAACACCATATATTTT.

This clone was seen a few times. This chain uses TRBV7-3 with TRBJ1-6; 7 nucleotides align to TRBD1. The CDR3 extends over 14 amino acids. J gave up 7 bases and V 5 bases, and 5 bases lay outside the gene matches. Germline V lookup: CDR1 SGHTA, CDR2 FQGTGA. In nucleotides, the CDR3 is TGTGCCAGCAGCCCGGGACAGTCGAATTCACCCCTCCACTTT. Translated: CASSPGQSNSPLHF.

This clone was seen just once. One end of the junction varies from germline; a read error may be responsible. The sample contains more than one DNA sequence encoding this CDR3. The chain uses TRBV4-1 and TRBJ1-2, with TRBD1 identical over 7 bases. This CDR3 has 16 residues. The germline V gene encodes CDR1 MGHRA and CDR2 YSYEKL. The CDR3 region is CASSQDLQGLNYGYTF. The DNA of the CDR3 is TGCGCCAGCAGCCAAGACCTACAGGGGTTGAACTATGGTTACACCTTC.

V gene TRBV6-5 combines with J gene TRBJ2-2; D perhaps matches TRBD2 (6 bases). Germline V gene lookup returns CDR1 MNHEY and CDR2 SVGAGI. The V end lost 6 bases, the J end lost 6 bases, and 11 bases lay between the germline ends. The CDR3 covers 13 residues. The CDR3: CASRDYKAGELFF. CDR3 sequence (DNA): TGTGCCAGCAGGGACTATAAAGCCGGGGAGCTGTTTTTT.

J is TRBJ1-1 and V is TRBV4-1, with D tentatively TRBD1 (6 bases). Germline CDR1 reads MGHRA; CDR2 reads YSYEKL. Trimming removed 2 bases from V and 9 bases from J, with 10 bases in between. The CDR3 has 12 amino acids. The CDR3 is CASSQNRGKAFF. The CDR3 bases are TGCGCCAGCAGCCAAAATAGGGGGAAAGCTTTCTTT.